This is a list of T cell receptor beta chains from one sample in a study of beta chain features in type 1 diabetes. Profiling relied on immunoSEQ multiplex PCR, and the TCRdb table lists in-frame clones only, not all of them. The table shows 680,000 or so clones, with roughly 13% occurring only once. The sample taken for sequencing was naive CD4+ T cells from blood. Source of these receptors: a man younger than 30 with type 1 diabetes. Each CDR3 is given with its conserved first and last residue. The order of the fields is V gene, J gene, D gene, clone size, CDR3 length, CDR3 protein, CDR3 DNA. A D gene is named only where the DNA matches it firmly. Rows may omit the clone size; those that give it use once, few, many or a size class.

v_call: TRBV2
j_call: TRBJ2-2
d_call: TRBD1
clone_size: .
cdr3_length: 17
cdr3_aa: CASREHRGTGNTGELFF
cdr3_nt: TGTGCCAGCAGGGAACACAGGGGTACGGGGAACACCGGGGAGCTGTTTTTT

v_call: TRBV30
j_call: TRBJ1-5
d_call: .
clone_size: .
cdr3_length: 13
cdr3_aa: CAWSVRERQPQHF
cdr3_nt: TGTGCCTGGAGTGTAAGGGAACGTCAGCCCCAGCATTTT

v_call: TRBV5-6
j_call: TRBJ2-5
d_call: .
clone_size: .
cdr3_length: 13
cdr3_aa: CASSFVAEETQYF
cdr3_nt: TGTGCCAGCAGCTTTGTGGCAGAAGAGACCCAGTACTTC

v_call: TRBV7-6
j_call: TRBJ1-3
d_call: .
clone_size: .
cdr3_length: 13
cdr3_aa: CASSWTGSDTIYF
cdr3_nt: TGTGCCAGCAGCTGGACGGGTTCGGACACCATATATTTT

v_call: TRBV18
j_call: TRBJ1-1
d_call: .
clone_size: .
cdr3_length: 13
cdr3_aa: CASSPRGEAEAFF
cdr3_nt: TGTGCCAGCTCACCGCGCGGGGAAGCTGAAGCTTTCTTT

v_call: TRBV7-9
j_call: TRBJ1-4
d_call: .
clone_size: .
cdr3_length: 13
cdr3_aa: CASNRGESEKLFF
cdr3_nt: TGTGCCAGCAACCGCGGGGAAAGTGAAAAACTGTTTTTT

v_call: TRBV9
j_call: TRBJ2-1
d_call: TRBD1
clone_size: .
cdr3_length: 17
cdr3_aa: CASSVGMGQGSPNEQFF
cdr3_nt: TGTGCCAGCAGCGTAGGGATGGGACAGGGTTCGCCAAATGAGCAGTTCTTC

v_call: TRBV7-2
j_call: TRBJ2-1
d_call: .
clone_size: few
cdr3_length: 11
cdr3_aa: CASSLANEQFF
cdr3_nt: TGTGCCAGCAGCTTAGCCAATGAGCAGTTCTTC

v_call: TRBV4-2
j_call: TRBJ2-2
d_call: TRBD1
clone_size: few
cdr3_length: 15
cdr3_aa: CASSQATGRTGELFF
cdr3_nt: TGTGCCAGCAGCCAAGCGACAGGGCGGACCGGGGAGCTGTTTTTT

v_call: TRBV19
j_call: TRBJ2-7
d_call: .
clone_size: .
cdr3_length: 14
cdr3_aa: CATHSGPSPYEQYF
cdr3_nt: TGTGCCACCCACTCGGGACCGTCGCCCTACGAGCAGTACTTC

v_call: TRBV6-5
j_call: TRBJ1-4
d_call: .
clone_size: few
cdr3_length: 15
cdr3_aa: CASTATGATNEKLFF
cdr3_nt: TGTGCCAGCACCGCGACAGGAGCAACTAATGAAAAACTGTTTTTT

v_call: TRBV5-1
j_call: TRBJ1-1
d_call: .
clone_size: few
cdr3_length: 13
cdr3_aa: CASSLAPDSEAFF
cdr3_nt: TGCGCCAGCAGCTTGGCTCCGGACAGTGAAGCTTTCTTT

v_call: TRBV11-2
j_call: TRBJ1-2
d_call: .
clone_size: .
cdr3_length: 11
cdr3_aa: CASTPSYGYTF
cdr3_nt: TGTGCCAGCACCCCGTCCTATGGCTACACCTTC

v_call: TRBV20-1
j_call: TRBJ1-2
d_call: TRBD1
clone_size: .
cdr3_length: 11
cdr3_aa: CSARDRESYTF
cdr3_nt: TGCAGTGCTAGGGACAGGGAGAGCTACACCTTC

v_call: TRBV18
j_call: TRBJ1-2
d_call: .
clone_size: few
cdr3_length: 14
cdr3_aa: CASSPAGTDYGYTF
cdr3_nt: TGTGCCAGCTCACCAGCCGGGACGGACTATGGCTACACCTTC

v_call: TRBV6-5
j_call: TRBJ2-3
d_call: .
clone_size: .
cdr3_length: 14
cdr3_aa: CASSYYSTTDTQYF
cdr3_nt: TGTGCCAGCAGTTATTACAGTACCACAGATACGCAGTATTTT

v_call: TRBV6-5
j_call: TRBJ2-7
d_call: TRBD1
clone_size: .
cdr3_length: 15
cdr3_aa: CASTTFGTGSYEQYF
cdr3_nt: TGTGCCAGCACCACATTCGGGACAGGGTCATACGAGCAGTACTTC

v_call: TRBV10-3
j_call: TRBJ2-1
d_call: TRBD1
clone_size: .
cdr3_length: 13
cdr3_aa: CAISERTGNEQFF
cdr3_nt: TGTGCCATCAGTGAACGGACAGGCAATGAGCAGTTCTTC

v_call: TRBV4-1
j_call: TRBJ1-6
d_call: .
clone_size: .
cdr3_length: 19
cdr3_aa: CASSQVGFWQGIFDSPLHF
cdr3_nt: TGCGCCAGCAGCCAAGTTGGTTTCTGGCAGGGGATTTTTGATTCACCCCTCCACTTT

v_call: TRBV6-5
j_call: TRBJ2-2
d_call: .
clone_size: .
cdr3_length: 16
cdr3_aa: CASSYSARGHTGELFF
cdr3_nt: TGTGCCAGCAGTTACTCCGCCAGGGGCCACACCGGGGAGCTGTTTTTT

v_call: TRBV19
j_call: TRBJ2-3
d_call: .
clone_size: .
cdr3_length: 14
cdr3_aa: CASSPQQGTDTQYF
cdr3_nt: TGTGCCAGTAGTCCTCAACAGGGAACAGATACGCAGTATTTT

v_call: TRBV7-9
j_call: TRBJ2-3
d_call: TRBD1
clone_size: .
cdr3_length: 17
cdr3_aa: CAINPSGTGDPTDTQYF
cdr3_nt: TGTGCCATCAACCCCTCCGGGACAGGGGACCCCACAGATACGCAGTATTTT

v_call: TRBV2
j_call: TRBJ2-5
d_call: .
clone_size: few
cdr3_length: 13
cdr3_aa: CASSVPPQETQYF
cdr3_nt: TGTGCCAGCAGTGTGCCCCCTCAAGAGACCCAGTACTTC

v_call: TRBV6-1
j_call: TRBJ2-7
d_call: .
clone_size: .
cdr3_length: 13
cdr3_aa: CASGSGSLYEQYF
cdr3_nt: TGTGCCAGCGGGTCAGGGAGCCTCTACGAGCAGTACTTC

v_call: TRBV23-1
j_call: TRBJ1-6
d_call: .
clone_size: many
cdr3_length: 15
cdr3_aa: CASRTGGQILELLHF
cdr3_nt: TGCGCCAGTCGAACGGGAGGACAGATTCTCGAGCTCCTCCACTTT

v_call: TRBV6-5
j_call: TRBJ2-1
d_call: .
clone_size: few
cdr3_length: 14
cdr3_aa: CASSYDGGAYEQFF
cdr3_nt: TGTGCCAGCAGTTACGACGGAGGCGCTTATGAGCAGTTCTTC

v_call: TRBV19
j_call: TRBJ1-6
d_call: .
clone_size: few
cdr3_length: 13
cdr3_aa: CASSMRGNSPLHF
cdr3_nt: TGTGCCAGTAGTATGAGGGGAAATTCACCCCTCCACTTT

v_call: TRBV4-1
j_call: TRBJ1-5
d_call: .
clone_size: few
cdr3_length: 15
cdr3_aa: CASSPADNSNQPQHF
cdr3_nt: TGCGCCAGCAGCCCGGCAGATAATAGCAATCAGCCCCAGCATTTT

v_call: TRBV11-1
j_call: TRBJ2-1
d_call: TRBD2
clone_size: few
cdr3_length: 15
cdr3_aa: CASSLWEGLYNEQFF
cdr3_nt: TGTGCCAGCAGCTTATGGGAGGGTCTCTACAATGAGCAGTTCTTC

v_call: TRBV4-2
j_call: TRBJ1-2
d_call: .
clone_size: few
cdr3_length: 15
cdr3_aa: CASSQDRDTSYGYTF
cdr3_nt: TGTGCCAGCAGCCAAGATAGGGACACCTCCTATGGCTACACCTTC